This is a list of T cell receptor beta chains from one sample in a study of patients and donors after allogeneic stem cell transplantation. Each CDR3 protein is one row after TCRdb ran MiXCR on the RT-PCR reads. This table has some 960,000 distinct CDR3 sequences, about a sixth appearing once. The specimen was blood, either unsorted or a sorted T cell fraction (not recorded which). The source of these receptors is a human donor who was either an allogeneic HSCT recipient or a stem cell or donor lymphocyte infusion donor (not recorded which). It is not recorded whose cells these are; they may come from a transplant donor. The CDR3 runs from the conserved cysteine through the conserved F or W. D genes are given only for firm matches. Clone size is given for some rows only: seen once, a few or many times, or a class if the clone is expanded.

TRBV5-1	TRBD2	NA	TRBJ2-3	TGCGCCAGCAGTGACACTAGCGGGAGTTTTTTTACAGATACGCAGTATTTT	CASSDTSGSFFTDTQYF
TRBV9	NA	few	TRBJ1-1	TGTGCCAGCAGCCCATCGTCTGCGAACACTGAAGCTTTCTTT	CASSPSSANTEAFF
TRBV5-1	TRBD1	NA	TRBJ1-1	TGCGCCAGCAGCCTAAAACAGGGGGGCACTGAAGCTTTCTTT	CASSLKQGGTEAFF
TRBV5-1	TRBD1	NA	TRBJ2-2	TGCGCCAGCATCCCGGGACAGGGGGCGCCCGGGGAGCTGTTTTTT	CASIPGQGAPGELFF
TRBV28	TRBD1	NA	TRBJ1-1	TGTGCCAGCAGCGGGACAGGGGGTGGAATGAACACTGAAGCTTTCTTT	CASSGTGGGMNTEAFF
TRBV5-1	NA	NA	TRBJ2-1	TGCGCCAGCAGCTTGGGGAGGACATCTTACAATGAGCAGTTCTTC	CASSLGRTSYNEQFF
TRBV2	NA	NA	TRBJ2-7	TGTGCCAGCACGCCAGCCGAGCAGTACTTC	CASTPAEQYF
TRBV25-1	TRBD1	NA	TRBJ2-7	TGTGCCAGCAGTGAACCGGGACAGGGTCGCGAGCAGTACTTC	CASSEPGQGREQYF
TRBV15	TRBD1	NA	TRBJ1-2	TGTGCCACCAGCGGACTACCGGGACAGGGGGACTATGGCTACACCTTC	CATSGLPGQGDYGYTF
TRBV20-1	NA	NA	TRBJ2-2	TGCAGTGCTAGAGATCGGAGGGAGCTACGTCCCGGGGAGCTGTTTTTT	CSARDRRELRPGELFF
TRBV7-9	NA	NA	TRBJ2-1	TGTGCCAGCAGCTTAGTACAGGGTGAGAATGAGCAGTTCTTC	CASSLVQGENEQFF
TRBV4-2	TRBD1	NA	TRBJ1-3	TGTGCCAGCAGCCAAGATCGGATGACAGGGATGGTCTCTGGAAACACCATATATTTT	CASSQDRMTGMVSGNTIYF
TRBV2	NA	few	TRBJ2-3	TGTGCCAGCAGTGGAGAGTCCCGGGGGCGGAGCACAGATACGCAGTATTTT	CASSGESRGRSTDTQYF
TRBV19	TRBD2	NA	TRBJ2-5	TGTGCCAGTAGGCGGGTCGGGGGGAGAGAGACCCAGTACTTC	CASRRVGGRETQYF
TRBV25-1	NA	NA	TRBJ2-1	TGTGCCATCTCCCGGGACTTCAATGAGCAGTTCTTC	CAISRDFNEQFF
TRBV9	TRBD2	NA	TRBJ2-7	TGTGCCAGCAGCGTAGATGCTAGCGGGATCGAGTACGAGCAGTACTTC	CASSVDASGIEYEQYF
TRBV7-9	NA	few	TRBJ1-1	TGTGCCAGCAGCTTATGGAGCGAAGCTTTCTTT	CASSLWSEAFF
TRBV12-3/TRBV12-4	NA	NA	TRBJ2-7	TGTGCCAGCAGTTCCCAGTTTAGCTCCTACGAGCAGTACTTC	CASSSQFSSYEQYF
TRBV29-1	TRBD1	few	TRBJ1-1	TGCAGCGTTGGGGACAGGGTGAACACTGAAGCTTTCTTT	CSVGDRVNTEAFF